The clone carrying this T cell receptor beta chain has ten or more counts. Its antigen is still unknown. These data belong to a study of regulatory T cells in long-lasting Graves disease. Study-wide points: Analysis covered peripheral blood alone, not thyroid tissue. Results may be inaccurate due to the small sample size. Persistent disease showed a preference for TRBV28, TRBJ1-2 and TRBJ2-5.

Time point in this sample: newly diagnosed GD, antithyroid drugs for less than 3 months. There was RNA extracted from PBMCs, and the TCR library was made from it. V shed 4 bases, J shed 6 bases, and the junction held 12 bases outside the gene matches. CDR1 and CDR2 from the germline V gene are SEHNR and FQNEAQ (reference sequence). CDR3 size: 15 residues. Library construction for TCR beta used iRepertoire HTBI primers and Arm-PCR of CDR3 regions. TCRdb itself ran the multiplex PCR reads through MiXCR, one entry per CDR3 protein. The sample lists 500,000 or so distinct CDR3 sequences; roughly 17% were seen once. A further study also used this sample, focusing on T cells in Graves' hyperthyroidism and ophthalmopathy. That publication notes: It was considered stable Graves' hyperthyroidism when ophthalmopathy did not progress within 18 months.

V gene TRBV7-9 combines with J gene TRBJ2-7, with 7 bases matching TRBD1. Sequencing used peripheral blood mononuclear cells (PBMCs), obtained at new diagnosis, from a patient treated with antithyroid drugs. This clonotype was sampled from a man in his forties with Graves disease. The DNA for the CDR3 is TGTGCCAGCAGCTCCTTAATACAGGGGTTCGGCGAGCAGTACTTC. Translated, it gives CASSSLIQGFGEQYF.